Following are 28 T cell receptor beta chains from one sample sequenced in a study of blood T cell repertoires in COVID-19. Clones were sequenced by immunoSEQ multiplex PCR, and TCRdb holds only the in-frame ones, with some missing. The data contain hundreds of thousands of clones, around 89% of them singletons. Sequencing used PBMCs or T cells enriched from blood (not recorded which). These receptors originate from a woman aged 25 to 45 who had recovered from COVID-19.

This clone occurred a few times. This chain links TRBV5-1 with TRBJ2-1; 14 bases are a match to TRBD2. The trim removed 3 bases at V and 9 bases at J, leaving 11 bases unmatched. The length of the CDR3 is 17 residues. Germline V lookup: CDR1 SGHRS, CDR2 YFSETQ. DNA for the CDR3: TGCGCCAGCAGCTCCGCTCCGACTAGCGGGAGGGTTGGTGAGCAGTTCTTC. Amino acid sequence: CASSSAPTSGRVGEQFF.

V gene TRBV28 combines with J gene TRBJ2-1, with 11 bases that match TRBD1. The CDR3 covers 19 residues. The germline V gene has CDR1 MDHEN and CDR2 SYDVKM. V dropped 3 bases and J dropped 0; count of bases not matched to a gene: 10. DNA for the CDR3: TGTGCCAGCAGTTTGGACAGGGGGCTCCTTACAAGCTCCTACAATGAGCAGTTCTTC. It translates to CASSLDRGLLTSSYNEQFF. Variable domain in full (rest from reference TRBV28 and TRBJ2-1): DVKVTQSSRYLVKRTGEKVFLECVQDMDHENMFWYRQDPGLGLRLIYFSYDVKMKEKGDIPEGYSVSREKKERFSLILESASTNQTSMYLCASSLDRGLLTSSYNEQFFGPGTRLTVL.

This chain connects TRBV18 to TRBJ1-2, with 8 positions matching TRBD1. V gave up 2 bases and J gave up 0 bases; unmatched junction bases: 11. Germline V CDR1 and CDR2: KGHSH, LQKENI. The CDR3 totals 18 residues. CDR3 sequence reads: CASSPSGQVSGSNYGYTF. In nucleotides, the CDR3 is TGTGCCAGCTCACCATCGGGACAGGTCTCCGGTTCTAACTATGGCTACACCTTC.

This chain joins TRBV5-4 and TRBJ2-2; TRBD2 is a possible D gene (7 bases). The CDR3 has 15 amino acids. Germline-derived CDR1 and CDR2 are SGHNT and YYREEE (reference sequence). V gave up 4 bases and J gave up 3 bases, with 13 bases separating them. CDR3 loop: CASSGGAGHTGELFF. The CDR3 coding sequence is TGTGCCAGCAGCGGGGGGGCAGGGCACACCGGGGAGCTGTTTTTT.

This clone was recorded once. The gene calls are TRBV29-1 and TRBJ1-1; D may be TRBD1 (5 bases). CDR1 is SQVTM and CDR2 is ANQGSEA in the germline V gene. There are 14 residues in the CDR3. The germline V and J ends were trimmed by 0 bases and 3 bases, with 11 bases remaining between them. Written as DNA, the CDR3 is TGCAGCGTTGAAGATCGCGGCAGGGACACTGAAGCTTTCTTT. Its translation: CSVEDRGRDTEAFF. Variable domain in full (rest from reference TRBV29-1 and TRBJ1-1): SAVISQKPSRDICQRGTSLTIQCQVDSQVTMMFWYRQQPGQSLTLIATANQGSEATYESGFVIDKFPISRPNLTFSTLTVSNMSPEDSSIYLCSVEDRGRDTEAFFGQGTRLTVV.

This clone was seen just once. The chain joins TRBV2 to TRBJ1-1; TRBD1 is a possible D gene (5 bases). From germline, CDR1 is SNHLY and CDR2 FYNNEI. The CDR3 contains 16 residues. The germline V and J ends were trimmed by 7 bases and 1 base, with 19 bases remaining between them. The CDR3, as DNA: TGTGCCAGCATCATCACAGTTAAAGGGGAGAACACTGAAGCTTTCTTT. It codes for CASIITVKGENTEAFF.

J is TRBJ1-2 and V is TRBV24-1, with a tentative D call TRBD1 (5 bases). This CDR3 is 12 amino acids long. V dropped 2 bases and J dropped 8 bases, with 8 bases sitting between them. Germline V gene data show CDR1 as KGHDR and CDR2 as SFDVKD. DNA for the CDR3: TGTGCCACCAGTGATTCCGACAGAGGCTACACCTTC. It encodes CATSDSDRGYTF.

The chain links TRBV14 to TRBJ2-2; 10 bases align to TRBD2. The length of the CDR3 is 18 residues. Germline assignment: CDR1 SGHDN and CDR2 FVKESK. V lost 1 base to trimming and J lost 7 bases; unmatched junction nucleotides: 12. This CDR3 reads CASSQGEWLAGVVGELFF. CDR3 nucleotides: TGTGCCAGCAGCCAAGGGGAGTGGCTAGCGGGAGTGGTCGGGGAGCTGTTTTTT.

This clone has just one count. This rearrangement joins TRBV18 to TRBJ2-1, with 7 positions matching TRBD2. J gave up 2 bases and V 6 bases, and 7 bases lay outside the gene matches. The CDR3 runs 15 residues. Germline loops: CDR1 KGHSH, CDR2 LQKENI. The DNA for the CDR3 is TGTGCCAGCTCTAGTAGCGGGCGGACCTACAATGAGCAGTTCTTC. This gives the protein CASSSSGRTYNEQFF.

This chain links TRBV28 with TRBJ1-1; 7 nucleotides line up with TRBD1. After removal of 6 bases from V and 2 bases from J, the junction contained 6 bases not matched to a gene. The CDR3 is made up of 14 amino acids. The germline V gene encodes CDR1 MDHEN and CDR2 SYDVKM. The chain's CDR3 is CASRVGQRNTEAFF. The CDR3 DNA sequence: TGTGCCAGCAGGGTGGGACAGCGTAACACTGAAGCTTTCTTT.

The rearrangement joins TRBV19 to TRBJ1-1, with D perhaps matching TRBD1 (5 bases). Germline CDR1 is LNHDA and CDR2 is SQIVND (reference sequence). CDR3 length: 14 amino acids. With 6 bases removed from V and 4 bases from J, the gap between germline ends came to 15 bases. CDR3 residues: CASRVGQGLTEAFF. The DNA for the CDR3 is TGTGCCAGTAGAGTAGGGCAGGGTCTCACTGAAGCTTTCTTT.

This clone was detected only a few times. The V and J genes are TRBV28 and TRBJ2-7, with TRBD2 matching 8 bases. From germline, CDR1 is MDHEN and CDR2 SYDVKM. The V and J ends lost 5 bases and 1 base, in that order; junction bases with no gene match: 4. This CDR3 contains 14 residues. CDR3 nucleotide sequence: TGTGCCAGCAGTGATAGCGGGAATTCCTACGAGCAGTACTTC. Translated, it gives CASSDSGNSYEQYF.

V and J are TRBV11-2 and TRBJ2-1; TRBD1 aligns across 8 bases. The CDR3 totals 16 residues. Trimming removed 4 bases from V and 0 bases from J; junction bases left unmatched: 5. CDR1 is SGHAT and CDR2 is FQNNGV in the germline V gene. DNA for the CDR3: TGTGCCAGCAGCTCCAGGGGACAGGCCTCCTACAATGAGCAGTTCTTC. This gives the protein CASSSRGQASYNEQFF. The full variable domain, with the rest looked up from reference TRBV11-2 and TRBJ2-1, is EAGVAQSPRYKIIEKRQSVAFWCNPISGHATLYWYQQILGQGPKLLIQFQNNGVVDDSQLPKDRFSAERLKGVDSTLKIQPAKLEDSAVYLCASSSRGQASYNEQFFGPGTRLTVL.

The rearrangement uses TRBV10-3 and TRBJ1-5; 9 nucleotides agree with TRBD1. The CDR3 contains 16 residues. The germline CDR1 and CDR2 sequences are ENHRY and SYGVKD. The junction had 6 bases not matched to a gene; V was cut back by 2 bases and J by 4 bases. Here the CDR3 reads CAISETGQGPNQPQHF. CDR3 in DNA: TGTGCCATCAGTGAGACGGGACAGGGCCCTAATCAGCCCCAGCATTTT.

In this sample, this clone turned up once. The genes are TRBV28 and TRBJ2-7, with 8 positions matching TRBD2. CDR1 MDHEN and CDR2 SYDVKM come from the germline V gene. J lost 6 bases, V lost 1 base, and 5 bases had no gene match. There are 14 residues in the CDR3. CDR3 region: CASSLSSGRIEQYF. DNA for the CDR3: TGTGCCAGCAGTTTATCCAGCGGGAGAATCGAGCAGTACTTC. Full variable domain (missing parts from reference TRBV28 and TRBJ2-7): DVKVTQSSRYLVKRTGEKVFLECVQDMDHENMFWYRQDPGLGLRLIYFSYDVKMKEKGDIPEGYSVSREKKERFSLILESASTNQTSMYLCASSLSSGRIEQYFGPGTRLTVT.

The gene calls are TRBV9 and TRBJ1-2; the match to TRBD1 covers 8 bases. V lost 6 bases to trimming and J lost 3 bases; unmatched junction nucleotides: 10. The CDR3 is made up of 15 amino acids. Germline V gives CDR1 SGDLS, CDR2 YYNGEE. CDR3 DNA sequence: TGTGCCAGCAATCCAGGGGGCCTTGGGGACTATGGCTACACCTTC. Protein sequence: CASNPGGLGDYGYTF.

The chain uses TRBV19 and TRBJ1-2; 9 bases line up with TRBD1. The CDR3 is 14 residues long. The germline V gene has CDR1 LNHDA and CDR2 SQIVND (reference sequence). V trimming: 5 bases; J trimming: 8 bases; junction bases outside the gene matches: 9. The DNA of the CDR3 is TGTGCCAGTAGTTTACAACTGACAGGGGGAGGCTACACCTTC. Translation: CASSLQLTGGGYTF.

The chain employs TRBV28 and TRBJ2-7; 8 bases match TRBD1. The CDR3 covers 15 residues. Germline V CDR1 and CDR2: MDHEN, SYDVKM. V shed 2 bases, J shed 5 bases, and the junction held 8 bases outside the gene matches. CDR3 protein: CASSLQGARRHEQYF. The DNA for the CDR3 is TGTGCCAGCAGTTTACAGGGGGCGCGACGCCACGAGCAGTACTTC.

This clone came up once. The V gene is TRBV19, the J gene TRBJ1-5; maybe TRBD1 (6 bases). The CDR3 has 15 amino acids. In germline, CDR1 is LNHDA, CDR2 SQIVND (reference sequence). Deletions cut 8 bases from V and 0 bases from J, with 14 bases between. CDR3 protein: CASLQDRNSNQPQHF. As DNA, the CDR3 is TGTGCCAGTCTGCAGGACAGAAATAGCAATCAGCCCCAGCATTTT. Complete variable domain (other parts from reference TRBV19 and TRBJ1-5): DGGITQSPKYLFRKEGQNVTLSCEQNLNHDAMYWYRQDPGQGLRLIYYSQIVNDFQKGDIAEGYSVSREKKESFPLTVTSAQKNPTAFYLCASLQDRNSNQPQHFGDGTRLSIL.

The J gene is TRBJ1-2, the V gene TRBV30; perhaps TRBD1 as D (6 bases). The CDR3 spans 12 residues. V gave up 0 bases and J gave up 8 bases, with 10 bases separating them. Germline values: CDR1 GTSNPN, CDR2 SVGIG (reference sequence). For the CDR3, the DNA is TGTGCCTGGAGTGTAAACCAGGGGGGCTACACCTTC. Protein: CAWSVNQGGYTF.

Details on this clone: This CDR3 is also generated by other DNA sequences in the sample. The CDR3 sequence is CASSLGATVNTEAFF. In nucleotides, the CDR3 is TGCGCCAGCAGCTTGGGGGCGACAGTGAACACTGAAGCTTTCTTT. J is TRBJ1-1 and V is TRBV5-1; D is possibly TRBD1 (5 bases). CDR1 is SGHRS, CDR2 YFSETQ, per germline. The V gene lost 0 bases and the J gene lost 0 bases, with 9 bases spanning the gap. There are 15 residues in the CDR3.

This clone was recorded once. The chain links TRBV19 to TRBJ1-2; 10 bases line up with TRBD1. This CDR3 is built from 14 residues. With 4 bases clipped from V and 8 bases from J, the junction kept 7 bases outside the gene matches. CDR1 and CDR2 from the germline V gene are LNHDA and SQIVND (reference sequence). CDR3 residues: CASSRGTGDIGYTF. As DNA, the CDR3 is TGTGCCAGTAGTAGAGGGACAGGGGATATCGGCTACACCTTC. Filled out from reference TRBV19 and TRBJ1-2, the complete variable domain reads DGGITQSPKYLFRKEGQNVTLSCEQNLNHDAMYWYRQDPGQGLRLIYYSQIVNDFQKGDIAEGYSVSREKKESFPLTVTSAQKNPTAFYLCASSRGTGDIGYTFGSGTRLTVV.

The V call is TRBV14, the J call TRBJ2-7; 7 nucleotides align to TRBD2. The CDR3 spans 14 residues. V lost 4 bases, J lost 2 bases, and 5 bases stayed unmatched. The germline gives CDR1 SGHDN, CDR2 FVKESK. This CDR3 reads CASSPRLAPYEQYF. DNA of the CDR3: TGTGCCAGCAGCCCTAGACTAGCCCCCTACGAGCAGTACTTC.

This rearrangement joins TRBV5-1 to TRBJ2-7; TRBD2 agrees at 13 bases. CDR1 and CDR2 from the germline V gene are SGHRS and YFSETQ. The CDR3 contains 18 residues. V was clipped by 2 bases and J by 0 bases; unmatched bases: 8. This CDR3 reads CASSLRTSGSRSSYEQYF. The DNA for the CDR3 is TGCGCCAGCAGCTTACGGACTAGCGGGAGTCGGAGCTCCTACGAGCAGTACTTC.

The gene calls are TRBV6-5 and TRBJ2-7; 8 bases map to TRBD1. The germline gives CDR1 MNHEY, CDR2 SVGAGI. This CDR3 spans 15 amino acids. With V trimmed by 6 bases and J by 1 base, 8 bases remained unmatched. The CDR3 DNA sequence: TGTGCCAGCAGACCAGACAGGGGTCCTTCCTACGAGCAGTACTTC. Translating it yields CASRPDRGPSYEQYF.

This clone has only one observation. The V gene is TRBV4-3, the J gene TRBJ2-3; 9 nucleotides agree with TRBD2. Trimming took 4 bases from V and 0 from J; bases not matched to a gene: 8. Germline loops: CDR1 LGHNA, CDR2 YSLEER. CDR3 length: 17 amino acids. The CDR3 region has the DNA TGCGCCAGCAGCCGTAGCGGGGGCCGTCCCAGCACAGATACGCAGTATTTT. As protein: CASSRSGGRPSTDTQYF.

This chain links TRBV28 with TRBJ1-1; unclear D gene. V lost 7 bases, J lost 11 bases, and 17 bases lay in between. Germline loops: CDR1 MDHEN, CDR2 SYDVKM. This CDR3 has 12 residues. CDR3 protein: CASTRLEEGAFF. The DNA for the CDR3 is TGTGCCAGCACCCGTTTAGAGGAAGGCGCTTTCTTT.

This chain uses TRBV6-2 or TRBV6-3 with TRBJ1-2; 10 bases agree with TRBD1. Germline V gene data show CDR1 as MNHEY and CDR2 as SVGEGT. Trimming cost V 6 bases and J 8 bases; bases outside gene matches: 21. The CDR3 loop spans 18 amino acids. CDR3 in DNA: TGTGCCAGCAGCTCAAGTAGTGACAGGGGGCGGCTCTATGGCGGCTACACCTTC. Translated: CASSSSSDRGRLYGGYTF.